A single sample is the source of the 3 T cell receptor beta chains below, sequenced in a study of T-cell memory formation after mild COVID-19. TCRdb reprocessed the 5' RACE reads with MiXCR, giving one entry per CDR3 protein. Among nearly 350,000 distinct CDR3 sequences listed, 13% were seen once. Source material: PBMCs or a T cell subset sorted from them (not recorded which). These receptors were collected from a man aged 18 to 30 who had mild COVID-19 (a few samples of this study predate the infection). Cell type and time point are not known.

Many counts were recorded for this clonotype. CDR3 region: CASSLGQGLQYF. CDR3 bases: TGCGCCAGCAGCTTGGGACAGGGCTTGCAGTATTTT. The V and J genes are TRBV5-1 and TRBJ2-3, with 7 bases that match TRBD1. The CDR3 consists of 12 residues. The ends lost 0 bases at V and 11 bases at J; junction bases unmatched: 3. The germline V gene encodes CDR1 SGHRS and CDR2 YFSETQ.

The rearrangement uses TRBV3-1 and TRBJ1-2; the D is unclear. In germline, CDR1 is LGHDT, CDR2 YNNKEL (reference sequence). The ends were cut back, 0 bases at V and 2 bases at J, with 7 bases in the middle. This CDR3 spans 14 amino acids. The CDR3 DNA is TGTGCCAGCAGCCAAGAGCCCAGGAACTATGGCTACACCTTC. Its protein product is CASSQEPRNYGYTF.

The chain has TRBV20-1 and TRBJ1-2; 7 bases are shared with TRBD1. The CDR3 has 13 residues. The J segment lost 4 bases and the V segment lost 5 bases, leaving 7 bases of the junction unmatched. Looked up from germline, CDR1 is DFQATT and CDR2 is SNEGSKA (reference sequence). The CDR3 protein is CSADRVGGYGYTF. In DNA form, the CDR3 reads TGCAGTGCTGACAGGGTCGGGGGCTATGGCTACACCTTC.